The 22 T cell receptor beta chains given below trace back to one sample, sequenced in a study of cytomegalovirus exposure and HLA in healthy donors. Measured with immunoSEQ multiplex PCR; TCRdb has only the in-frame clones, and not every one. The sample holds about 260,000 clones, about 90% seen once. Source material: PBMCs. These receptors were obtained from a woman in her twenties or thirties in good health and CMV-seronegative.

The V gene is TRBV6-4, the J gene TRBJ2-1; 7 nucleotides match TRBD2. Trimming removed 0 bases from V and 9 bases from J; junction bases left unmatched: 11. Germline loops: CDR1 MRHNA, CDR2 SNTAGT. The CDR3 totals 16 residues. CDR3 protein: CASSDSSGTRTSEQFF. DNA for the CDR3: TGTGCCAGCAGTGACTCGAGCGGGACCCGAACTAGTGAGCAGTTCTTC.

The gene calls are TRBV7-6 and TRBJ2-1, with TRBD2 as a possible D gene (6 bases). The V and J ends lost 8 bases and 4 bases respectively, with 9 bases between them. This CDR3 region has 12 residues. Per germline, CDR1 SGHVS and CDR2 FNYEAQ. CDR3 in DNA: TGTGCCAGCGACGCGGGGTACAATGAGCAGTTCTTC. This encodes CASDAGYNEQFF.

The rearrangement joins TRBV29-1 to TRBJ1-1, with 9 bases identical to TRBD1. The junction had 4 bases not matched to a gene; V was cut back by 6 bases and J by 5 bases. This CDR3 spans 12 amino acids. CDR1 is SQVTM, CDR2 ANQGSEA, per germline. The CDR3 spells CSVTTGGTEAFF. The CDR3 DNA reads TGCAGCGTAACGACAGGGGGAACTGAAGCTTTCTTT.

CDR3 sequence: CASMVPDQETQYF. CDR3 DNA: TGCGCCAGCATGGTACCCGATCAAGAGACCCAGTACTTC. The rearrangement joins TRBV5-1 to TRBJ2-5; no firm D call. Trimming pared 6 bases from V and 2 bases from J, leaving 11 bases between. The CDR3 consists of 13 residues. CDR1 is SGHRS and CDR2 is YFSETQ in the germline V gene. Full variable domain (rest looked up from reference TRBV5-1 and TRBJ2-5): KAGVTQTPRYLIKTRGQQVTLSCSPISGHRSVSWYQQTPGQGLQFLFEYFSETQRNKGNFPGRFSGRQFSNSRSEMNVSTLELGDSALYLCASMVPDQETQYFGPGTRLLVL.

The chain is built from TRBV10-3 and TRBJ2-1; the match to TRBD1 covers 7 bases. CDR1 is ENHRY and CDR2 is SYGVKD in the germline V gene. The CDR3 extends over 14 amino acids. J gave up 8 bases and V 3 bases, and 7 bases lay outside the gene matches. The DNA of the CDR3 is TGTGCCATCAGTGAAGAAAACAGGGGCGATGAGCAGTTCTTC. As protein: CAISEENRGDEQFF.

V usage is TRBV27 and J usage is TRBJ2-5, with 13 bases fitting TRBD2. V dropped 6 bases and J dropped 2; count of bases not matched to a gene: 3. The germline gives CDR1 MNHEY, CDR2 SMNVEV (reference sequence). The CDR3 has 15 residues. CDR3 region: CASRGGLAGQETQYF. DNA for the CDR3: TGTGCCAGCAGGGGGGGACTAGCGGGACAAGAGACCCAGTACTTC.

This rearrangement joins TRBV13 to TRBJ2-3, with 9 nucleotides matching TRBD2. The germline CDR1 and CDR2 sequences are PRHDT and FYEKMQ (reference sequence). After removal of 0 bases from V and 9 bases from J, the junction contained 10 bases not matched to a gene. This CDR3 is built from 16 residues. The CDR3: CASSLGSGGPGRTQYF. CDR3 nucleotide sequence: TGTGCCAGCAGCTTAGGTAGCGGGGGACCGGGTAGGACGCAGTATTTT.

The rearrangement links TRBV5-1 to TRBJ2-7, with 10 bases lining up with TRBD2. CDR1 SGHRS and CDR2 YFSETQ come from the germline V gene. The CDR3 runs to 16 residues. Trimming removed 0 bases from V and 2 bases from J; junction bases left unmatched: 5. The CDR3 loop is CASSLGAGGPPYEQYF. DNA for the CDR3: TGCGCCAGCAGCTTGGGAGCGGGAGGGCCCCCCTACGAGCAGTACTTC.

The genes are TRBV6-1 and TRBJ1-5, with a tentative D call TRBD1 (5 bases). The CDR3 sequence is 14 residues long. CDR1 and CDR2 from the germline V gene are MNHNS and SASEGT. Trimming took 5 bases from V and 9 from J, leaving 17 bases between them. The CDR3 reads CASSRDPRGPPQHF. The CDR3 coding sequence is TGTGCCAGCAGTAGGGACCCGCGCGGCCCGCCCCAGCATTTT.

The chain has TRBV5-4 and TRBJ2-7; TRBD2 aligns across 8 bases. Germline trimming cut 0 bases from V and 7 bases from J; bases unmatched to any gene: 12. The CDR3 runs to 16 residues. Germline V gene lookup returns CDR1 SGHNT and CDR2 YYREEE (reference sequence). CDR3: CASSLEGGRLAGEQYF. CDR3 coding DNA: TGTGCCAGCAGCTTGGAGGGGGGGAGGTTAGCGGGAGAGCAGTACTTC. The whole variable domain, filled in from reference TRBV5-4 and TRBJ2-7, reads ETGVTQSPTHLIKTRGQQVTLRCSSQSGHNTVSWYQQALGQGPQFIFQYYREEENGRGNFPPRFSGLQFPNYSSELNVNALELDDSALYLCASSLEGGRLAGEQYFGPGTRLTVT.

In this sample, this clone turned up once. The chain joins TRBV19 to TRBJ1-2, with D uncertain. Trimming took 3 bases from V and 3 from J, leaving 11 bases between them. Germline V gives CDR1 LNHDA, CDR2 SQIVND (reference sequence). The CDR3 contains 14 residues. CDR3 DNA: TGTGCCAGTAGTATCTCGCTCCAGGACTATGGCTACACCTTC. The encoded protein is CASSISLQDYGYTF.

V is TRBV4-3 and J is TRBJ2-7; 10 nucleotides match TRBD1. Germline V gene lookup returns CDR1 LGHNA and CDR2 YSLEER. Germline trimming cut 1 base from V and 5 bases from J; bases unmatched to any gene: 5. The CDR3 contains 15 residues. The CDR3 loop is CASSQAGQGTHEQYF. CDR3 nucleotide sequence: TGCGCCAGCAGCCAAGCGGGACAGGGGACCCACGAGCAGTACTTC.

The genes are TRBV27 and TRBJ2-7, with TRBD2 matching 10 bases. The CDR3 consists of 16 residues. Germline CDR1 is MNHEY and CDR2 is SMNVEV (reference sequence). V shed 10 bases, J shed 3 bases, and the junction held 15 bases outside the gene matches. The CDR3 region has the DNA TGTGCCACCTCCCAGCGGGAGGGCCGTTTTAACTACGAGCAGTACTTC. As protein: CATSQREGRFNYEQYF.

The V call is TRBV28, the J call TRBJ2-3; the match to TRBD1 covers 10 bases. CDR1 and CDR2 (germline): MDHEN, SYDVKM. V gave up 4 bases and J gave up 6 bases; unmatched junction bases: 10. The CDR3 covers 16 residues. As DNA, the CDR3 is TGTGCCAGCAGTTCGGTCGGGGACAGGGGAGGGGATACGCAGTATTTT. Translation gives CASSSVGDRGGDTQYF.

The chain employs TRBV6-1 and TRBJ1-4, with D unclear. The CDR3 sequence is 13 residues long. Per germline, CDR1 MNHNS and CDR2 SASEGT. The ends were cut back, 3 bases at V and 9 bases at J, with 11 bases in the middle. In DNA, the CDR3 is TGTGCCAGCAGTGATAGGCCAAGTAAAAAACTGTTTTTT. Encoded protein: CASSDRPSKKLFF.

The gene calls are TRBV28 and TRBJ2-1, with D unclear. The length of the CDR3 is 14 residues. CDR1 MDHEN and CDR2 SYDVKM come from the germline V gene. Trimming removed 4 bases at V and 5 bases at J, with 12 bases between. CDR3 coding DNA: TGTGCCAGCAGTTCGCCCTTACCAAACAATGAGCAGTTCTTC. It specifies CASSSPLPNNEQFF.

Turning to this clone: Other DNA sequences in this specimen translate into the identical CDR3. This rearrangement joins TRBV19 to TRBJ2-7; tentative D call: TRBD1 (5 bases). Germline CDR1 is LNHDA and CDR2 is SQIVND (reference sequence). The CDR3 spans 15 residues. V was trimmed by 1 base and J by 0 bases, leaving 10 bases between them. The CDR3, as DNA: TGTGCCAGTAGTATAGGCGCAGGGTCCTCCTACGAGCAGTACTTC. It is translated as CASSIGAGSSYEQYF.

The rearrangement links TRBV4-2 to TRBJ2-1; possibly TRBD2 for D (5 bases). Per the germline V gene, CDR1 is LGHNA and CDR2 is YNFKEQ. The CDR3 totals 12 residues. The V end was cut by 0 bases, the J end by 8 bases, with 5 bases between. This CDR3 is CASSQDSDEQFF. The DNA of the CDR3 is TGTGCCAGCAGCCAAGATAGCGATGAGCAGTTCTTC.

As DNA, the CDR3 is TGCGCCAGCAGCCAGGGACTGTCCAACGAGCAGTACTTC. Encoded protein: CASSQGLSNEQYF. The chain links TRBV4-3 to TRBJ2-7; possibly TRBD2 for D (6 bases). V shed 3 bases and J shed 5 bases, with 11 bases lying between them. The germline V gene has CDR1 LGHNA and CDR2 YSLEER. The CDR3 has 13 amino acids.

The CDR3 DNA is TGTGCCAGCACCCCTTCAGGGGGCGGGTATCACGAGCAGTACTTC. Its protein product is CASTPSGGGYHEQYF. The rearrangement joins TRBV7-9 to TRBJ2-7, with TRBD1 matching 8 bases. The germline V gene encodes CDR1 SEHNR and CDR2 FQNEAQ (reference sequence). Germline trimming cut 7 bases from V and 5 bases from J; bases unmatched to any gene: 13. The CDR3 sequence is 15 residues long.

This clone is a singleton in its sample. The chain carries TRBV10-3 and TRBJ2-7, with D possibly matching TRBD1 (6 bases). This CDR3 has 13 amino acids. The V gene lost 6 bases and the J gene lost 2 bases, with 11 bases spanning the gap. Per germline, CDR1 ENHRY and CDR2 SYGVKD. CDR3 DNA sequence: TGTGCCATCAGCCGACAGGAAACCTACGAGCAGTACTTC. It codes for CAISRQETYEQYF.

The CDR3 here is CASSLDRYTDTQYF. CDR3 in DNA: TGTGCCAGCAGCTTGGACAGATACACAGATACGCAGTATTTT. The rearrangement joins TRBV5-4 to TRBJ2-3; D remains ambiguous. Trimming pared 0 bases from V and 2 bases from J, leaving 7 bases between. Germline CDR1 reads SGHNT; CDR2 reads YYREEE (reference sequence). The CDR3 spans 14 residues.